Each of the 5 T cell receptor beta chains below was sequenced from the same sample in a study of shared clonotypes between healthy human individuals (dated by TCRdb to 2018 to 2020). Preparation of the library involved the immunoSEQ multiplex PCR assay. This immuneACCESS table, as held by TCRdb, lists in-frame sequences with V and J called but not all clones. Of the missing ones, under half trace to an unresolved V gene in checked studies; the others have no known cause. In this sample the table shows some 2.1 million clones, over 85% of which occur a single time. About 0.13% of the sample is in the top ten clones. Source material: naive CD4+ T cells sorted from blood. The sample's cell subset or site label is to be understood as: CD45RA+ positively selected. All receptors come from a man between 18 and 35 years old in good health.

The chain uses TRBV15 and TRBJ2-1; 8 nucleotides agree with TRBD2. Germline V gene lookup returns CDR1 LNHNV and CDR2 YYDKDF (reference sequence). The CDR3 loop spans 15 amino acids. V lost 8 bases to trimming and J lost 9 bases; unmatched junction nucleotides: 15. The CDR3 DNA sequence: TGTGCCACCTCCCTTCGCCCGGGAGGGGCATTTGAGCAGTTCTTC. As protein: CATSLRPGGAFEQFF.

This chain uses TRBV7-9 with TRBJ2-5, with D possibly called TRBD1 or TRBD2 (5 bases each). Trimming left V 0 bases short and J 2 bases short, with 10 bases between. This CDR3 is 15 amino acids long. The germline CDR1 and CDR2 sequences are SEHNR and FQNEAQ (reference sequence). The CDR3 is CASSLAWGIQETQYF. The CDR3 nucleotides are TGTGCCAGCAGCTTAGCCTGGGGGATACAAGAGACCCAGTACTTC.

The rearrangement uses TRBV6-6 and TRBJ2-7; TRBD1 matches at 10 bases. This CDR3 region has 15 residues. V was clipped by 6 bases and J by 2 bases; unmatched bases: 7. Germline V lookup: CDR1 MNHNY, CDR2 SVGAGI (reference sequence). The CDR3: CASRDTGTGAYEQYF. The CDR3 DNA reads TGTGCCAGCAGGGATACCGGGACAGGGGCCTACGAGCAGTACTTC.

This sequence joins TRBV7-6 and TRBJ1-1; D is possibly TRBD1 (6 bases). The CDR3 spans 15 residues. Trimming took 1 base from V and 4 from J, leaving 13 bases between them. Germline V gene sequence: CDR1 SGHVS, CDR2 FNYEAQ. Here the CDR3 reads CASSLGHRAGTEAFF. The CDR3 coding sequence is TGTGCCAGCAGCTTAGGGCACAGGGCTGGCACTGAAGCTTTCTTT.

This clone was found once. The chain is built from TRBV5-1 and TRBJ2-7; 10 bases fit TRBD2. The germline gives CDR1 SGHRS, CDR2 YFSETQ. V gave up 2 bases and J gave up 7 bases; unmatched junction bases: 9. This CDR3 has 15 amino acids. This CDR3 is CASSLLSGGASEQYF. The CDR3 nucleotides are TGCGCCAGCAGCTTATTGAGCGGGGGGGCGAGTGAGCAGTACTTC.